A selection of T cell receptor beta chains follows, all from one sample in a study of blood T cell repertoires in COVID-19. The assay was immunoSEQ multiplex PCR, and TCRdb's table has in-frame clones only and misses some. The sample includes over 200,000 clones, about 90% of them seen just once. The sequenced material came from peripheral blood. Receptors originate from a woman aged 45 to 65 with acute or convalescent COVID-19. The conserved cysteine and the conserved F or W are not part of the CDR3 here.

v_call: TRBV3-1/TRBV3-2
cdr3_aa: ASSQAGVGEQY

v_call: TRBV6-5
cdr3_aa: ASSYSGRPGNEQF

v_call: TRBV6-6
cdr3_aa: ASNDRANTGELF

v_call: TRBV15
cdr3_aa: ATSRGGVANTGELF

v_call: TRBV28
cdr3_aa: ASNPGQGYYGYT

v_call: TRBV28
cdr3_aa: ASSQPGIRGYT

v_call: TRBV2
cdr3_aa: ASSEGGGIYGYT

v_call: TRBV11-2
cdr3_aa: ASSRTDLNTEAF

v_call: TRBV5-1
cdr3_aa: ASSLGLAGTSYNEQF

v_call: TRBV20-1
cdr3_aa: SAGTRQGYT

v_call: TRBV7-3
cdr3_aa: ASSFGVADTQY

v_call: TRBV7-3
cdr3_aa: ASSLGRAQETQY

v_call: TRBV2
cdr3_aa: ASSPSLEAGYT

v_call: TRBV18
cdr3_aa: ASSPPTGDTEAF

v_call: TRBV5-1
cdr3_aa: ASRLSPGEFTEAF

v_call: TRBV11-1
cdr3_aa: ASSPETARYTEAF

v_call: TRBV9
cdr3_aa: ASSLTSGRAYSNEQF

v_call: TRBV7-3
cdr3_aa: ASSPPGSYNEQF

v_call: TRBV4-2
cdr3_aa: ASSQGFAGGTDTQY

v_call: TRBV14
cdr3_aa: ASSPGINEKLF

v_call: TRBV6-6
cdr3_aa: ASSYSRQLYNEQF

v_call: TRBV5-1
cdr3_aa: ASSSGTGYEKLF

v_call: TRBV5-1
cdr3_aa: ASSPVAGGLDTEQF

v_call: TRBV7-9
cdr3_aa: ASSPRTAYEQY

v_call: TRBV3-1/TRBV3-2
cdr3_aa: ASTSGRAEQY

v_call: TRBV30
cdr3_aa: AWDQGQGGRSNSPLH

v_call: TRBV11-3
cdr3_aa: ASSLASGDNEQF

v_call: TRBV6-2/TRBV6-3
cdr3_aa: ASSQGYQPQH

v_call: TRBV27
cdr3_aa: ASSLTGRGYEQY

v_call: TRBV3-1/TRBV3-2
cdr3_aa: ASSQEAWQGVPYEQY

v_call: TRBV5-1
cdr3_aa: ASSIRLAGNTGELF

v_call: TRBV7-2
cdr3_aa: ASSLSSGNTDTQY

v_call: TRBV7-9
cdr3_aa: ASTAWDSQETQY

v_call: TRBV27
cdr3_aa: ASTPGTGTP

v_call: TRBV5-4
cdr3_aa: ASSPPGTGRYYQPQH

v_call: TRBV10-3
cdr3_aa: AISVGLAGSYEQF

v_call: TRBV28
cdr3_aa: ASSGRGASTEAF

v_call: TRBV28
cdr3_aa: ASSSYAQGDYGYT

v_call: TRBV29-1
cdr3_aa: SVSSPDRGYEKLF

v_call: TRBV5-1
cdr3_aa: ASSYTSGVLAKNIQY

v_call: TRBV9
cdr3_aa: ASSVDGATEAF

v_call: TRBV20-1
cdr3_aa: SASVVTARFVDEQF

v_call: TRBV18
cdr3_aa: ASAAGQKETQY

v_call: TRBV6-5
cdr3_aa: ASGGFYEQY